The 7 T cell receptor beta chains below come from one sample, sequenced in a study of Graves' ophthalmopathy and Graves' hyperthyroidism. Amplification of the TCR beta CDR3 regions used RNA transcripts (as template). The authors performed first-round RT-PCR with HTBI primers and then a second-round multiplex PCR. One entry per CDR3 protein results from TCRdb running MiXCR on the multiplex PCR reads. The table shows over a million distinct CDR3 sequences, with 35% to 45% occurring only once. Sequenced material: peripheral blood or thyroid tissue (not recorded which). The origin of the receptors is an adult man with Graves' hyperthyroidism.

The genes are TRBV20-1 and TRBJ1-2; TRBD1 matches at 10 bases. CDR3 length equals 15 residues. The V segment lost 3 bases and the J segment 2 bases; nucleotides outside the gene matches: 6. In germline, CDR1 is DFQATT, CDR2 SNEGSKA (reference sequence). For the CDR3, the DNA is TGCAGTGCTAGTAAAAGGGGACAGGGGAACTATGGCTACACCTTC. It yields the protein CSASKRGQGNYGYTF.

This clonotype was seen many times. The CDR3 loop is CATSPGLARRGFGTQYF. As DNA, the CDR3 is TGTGCCACCAGTCCGGGACTAGCACGAAGAGGGTTCGGGACCCAGTACTTC. This chain joins TRBV24-1 and TRBJ2-5; 9 bases agree with TRBD2. The CDR3 covers 17 residues. Looked up from germline, CDR1 is KGHDR and CDR2 is SFDVKD. The trim removed 6 bases at V and 7 bases at J, leaving 17 bases unmatched.

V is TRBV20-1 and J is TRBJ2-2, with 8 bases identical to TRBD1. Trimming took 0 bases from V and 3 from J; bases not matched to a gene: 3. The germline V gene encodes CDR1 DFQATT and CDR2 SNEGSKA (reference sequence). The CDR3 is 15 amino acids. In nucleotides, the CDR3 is TGCAGTGCTAGAGACCTGACAGGGGACACCGGGGAGCTGTTTTTT. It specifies CSARDLTGDTGELFF.

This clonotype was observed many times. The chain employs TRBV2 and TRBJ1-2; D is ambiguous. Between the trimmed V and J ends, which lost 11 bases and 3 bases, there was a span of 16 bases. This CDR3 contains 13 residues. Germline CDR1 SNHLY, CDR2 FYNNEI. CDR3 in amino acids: CAQQYSGDYGYTF. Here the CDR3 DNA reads TGTGCCCAGCAGTACTCGGGAGACTATGGCTACACCTTC.

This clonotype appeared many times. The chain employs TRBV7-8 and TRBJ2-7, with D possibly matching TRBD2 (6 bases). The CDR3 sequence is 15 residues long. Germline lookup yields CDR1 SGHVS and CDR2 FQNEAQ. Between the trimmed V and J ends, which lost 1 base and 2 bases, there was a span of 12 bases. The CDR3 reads CASSLVGRGPYEQYF. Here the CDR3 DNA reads TGTGCCAGCAGCTTAGTCGGGCGGGGACCCTACGAGCAGTACTTC.

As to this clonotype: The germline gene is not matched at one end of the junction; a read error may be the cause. CDR3 amino acids: CASTPGGGF. The DNA of the CDR3 is TGTGCCAGCACCCCTGGGGGAGGCTTC. The gene calls are TRBV7-8 and TRBJ1-2, with D possibly matching TRBD1 (5 bases). The CDR3 loop spans 9 amino acids. The germline gives CDR1 SGHVS, CDR2 FQNEAQ.

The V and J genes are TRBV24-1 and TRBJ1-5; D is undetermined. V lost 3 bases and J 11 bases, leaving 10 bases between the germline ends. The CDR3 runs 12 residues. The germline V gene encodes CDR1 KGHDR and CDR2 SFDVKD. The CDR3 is CATSDPGETQHF. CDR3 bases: TGTGCCACCAGTGATCCTGGTGAGACCCAGCATTTT.